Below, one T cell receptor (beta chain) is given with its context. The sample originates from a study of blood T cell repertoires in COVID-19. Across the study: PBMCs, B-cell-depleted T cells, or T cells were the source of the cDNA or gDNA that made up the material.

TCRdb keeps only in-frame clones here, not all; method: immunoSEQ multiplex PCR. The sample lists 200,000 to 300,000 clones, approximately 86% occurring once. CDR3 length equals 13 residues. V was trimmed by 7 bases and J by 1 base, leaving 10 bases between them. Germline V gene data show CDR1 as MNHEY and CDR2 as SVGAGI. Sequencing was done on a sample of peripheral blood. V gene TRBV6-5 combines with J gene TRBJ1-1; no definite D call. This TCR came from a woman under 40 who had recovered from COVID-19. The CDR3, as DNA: TGTGCCAGCATCTCCCGAGGGAACACTGAAGCTTTCTTT. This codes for CASISRGNTEAFF.